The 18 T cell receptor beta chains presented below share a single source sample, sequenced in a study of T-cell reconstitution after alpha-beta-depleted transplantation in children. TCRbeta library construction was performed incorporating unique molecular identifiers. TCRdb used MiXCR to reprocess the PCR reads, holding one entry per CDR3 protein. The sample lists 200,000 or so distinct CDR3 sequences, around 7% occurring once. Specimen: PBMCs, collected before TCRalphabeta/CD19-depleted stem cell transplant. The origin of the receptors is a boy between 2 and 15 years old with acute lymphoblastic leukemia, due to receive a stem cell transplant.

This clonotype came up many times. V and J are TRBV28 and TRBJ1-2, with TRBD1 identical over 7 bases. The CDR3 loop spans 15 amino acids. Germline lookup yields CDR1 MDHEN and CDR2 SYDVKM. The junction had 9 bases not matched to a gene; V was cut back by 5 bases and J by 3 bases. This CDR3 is CASSRHQGGDYGYTF. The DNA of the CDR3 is TGTGCCAGCAGTCGTCATCAGGGGGGTGACTATGGCTACACCTTC.

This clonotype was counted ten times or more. The CDR3 reads CASSGRASKNIQYF. DNA of the CDR3: TGTGCCAGCAGTGGTCGGGCTTCCAAAAACATTCAGTACTTC. The chain uses TRBV12-3 or TRBV12-4 and TRBJ2-4; unclear D gene. Between the trimmed V and J ends, which lost 5 bases and 2 bases, there was a span of 10 bases. The CDR3 is 14 residues long.

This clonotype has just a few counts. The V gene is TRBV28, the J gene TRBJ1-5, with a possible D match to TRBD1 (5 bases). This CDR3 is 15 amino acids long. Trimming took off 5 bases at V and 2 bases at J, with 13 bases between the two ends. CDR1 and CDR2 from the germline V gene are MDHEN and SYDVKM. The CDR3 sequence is CASSGRDLGNQPQHF. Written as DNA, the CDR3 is TGTGCCAGCAGTGGCCGGGACCTAGGCAATCAGCCCCAGCATTTT.

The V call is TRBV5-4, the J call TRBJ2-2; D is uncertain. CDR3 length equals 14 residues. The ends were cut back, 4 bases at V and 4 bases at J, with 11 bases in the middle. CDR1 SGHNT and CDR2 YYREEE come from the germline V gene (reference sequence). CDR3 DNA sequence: TGTGCCAGCAGCCCACTCCGGAGCACCGGGGAGCTGTTTTTT. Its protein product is CASSPLRSTGELFF.

The CDR3 DNA reads as TGTGCCAGCAGCCAAGATTTCGGGCGGGGGGCCACCTACGAGCAGTACTTC. It translates to CASSQDFGRGATYEQYF. The chain carries TRBV4-2 and TRBJ2-7; TRBD2 matches 8 bases. CDR3 length: 17 residues. V lost 0 bases and J lost 2; bases outside the gene matches: 9. The V gene's germline CDR1 is LGHNA and CDR2 YNFKEQ.

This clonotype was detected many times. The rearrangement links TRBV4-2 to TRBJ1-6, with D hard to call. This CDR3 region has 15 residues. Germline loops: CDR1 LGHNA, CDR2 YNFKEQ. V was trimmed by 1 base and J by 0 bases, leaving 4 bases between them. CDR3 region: CASSQGGSYNSPLHF. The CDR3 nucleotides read TGTGCCAGCAGCCAAGGGGGCTCCTATAATTCACCCCTCCACTTT.

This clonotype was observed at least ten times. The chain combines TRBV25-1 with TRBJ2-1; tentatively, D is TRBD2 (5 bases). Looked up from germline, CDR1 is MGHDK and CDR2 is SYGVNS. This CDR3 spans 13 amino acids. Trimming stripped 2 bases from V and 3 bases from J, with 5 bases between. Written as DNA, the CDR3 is TGTGCCAGCAGTGAAGAGGGCTACAATGAGCAGTTCTTC. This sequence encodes CASSEEGYNEQFF.

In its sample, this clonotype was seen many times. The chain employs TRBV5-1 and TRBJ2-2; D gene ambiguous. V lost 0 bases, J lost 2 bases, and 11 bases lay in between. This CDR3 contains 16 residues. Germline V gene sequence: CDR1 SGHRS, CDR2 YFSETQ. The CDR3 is CASSLASRNNTGELFF. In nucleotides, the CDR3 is TGCGCCAGCAGCTTGGCTTCCCGGAATAACACCGGGGAGCTGTTTTTT.

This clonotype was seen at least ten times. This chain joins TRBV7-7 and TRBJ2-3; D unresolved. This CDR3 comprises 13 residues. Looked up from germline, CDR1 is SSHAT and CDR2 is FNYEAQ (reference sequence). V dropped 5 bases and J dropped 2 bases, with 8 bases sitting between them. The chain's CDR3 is CASSVRPTDTQYF. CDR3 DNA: TGTGCCAGCAGCGTGAGGCCCACAGATACGCAGTATTTT.

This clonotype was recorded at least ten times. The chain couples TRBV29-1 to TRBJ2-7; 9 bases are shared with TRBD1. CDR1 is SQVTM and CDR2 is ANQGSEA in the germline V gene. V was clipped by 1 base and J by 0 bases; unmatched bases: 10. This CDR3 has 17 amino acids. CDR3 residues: CSVEGWDREKSSYEQYF. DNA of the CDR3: TGCAGCGTTGAAGGGTGGGACAGGGAAAAAAGCTCCTACGAGCAGTACTTC.

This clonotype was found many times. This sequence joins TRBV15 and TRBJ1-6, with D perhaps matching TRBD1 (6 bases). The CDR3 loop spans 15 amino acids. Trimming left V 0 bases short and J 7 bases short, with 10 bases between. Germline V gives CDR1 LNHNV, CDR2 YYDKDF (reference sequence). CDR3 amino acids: CATSRDGGQNSPLHF. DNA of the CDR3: TGTGCCACCAGCAGAGATGGTGGACAGAATTCACCCCTCCACTTT.

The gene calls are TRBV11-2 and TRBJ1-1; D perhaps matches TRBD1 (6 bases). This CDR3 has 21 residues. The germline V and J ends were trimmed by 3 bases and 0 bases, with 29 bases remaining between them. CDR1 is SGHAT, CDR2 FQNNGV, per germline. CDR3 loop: CASSFFFKSTGSMHMNTEAFF. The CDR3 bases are TGTGCCAGCAGCTTTTTTTTCAAATCGACAGGAAGTATGCACATGAACACTGAAGCTTTCTTT. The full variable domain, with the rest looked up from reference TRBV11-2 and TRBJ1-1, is EAGVAQSPRYKIIEKRQSVAFWCNPISGHATLYWYQQILGQGPKLLIQFQNNGVVDDSQLPKDRFSAERLKGVDSTLKIQPAKLEDSAVYLCASSFFFKSTGSMHMNTEAFFGQGTRLTVV.

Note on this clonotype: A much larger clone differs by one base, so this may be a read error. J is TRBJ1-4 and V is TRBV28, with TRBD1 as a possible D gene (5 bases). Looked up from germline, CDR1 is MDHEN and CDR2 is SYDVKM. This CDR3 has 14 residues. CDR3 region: CAISFRSGVEKLFF. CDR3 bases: TGTGCCATCAGTTTTCGGTCGGGGGTTGAAAAACTGTTTTTT.

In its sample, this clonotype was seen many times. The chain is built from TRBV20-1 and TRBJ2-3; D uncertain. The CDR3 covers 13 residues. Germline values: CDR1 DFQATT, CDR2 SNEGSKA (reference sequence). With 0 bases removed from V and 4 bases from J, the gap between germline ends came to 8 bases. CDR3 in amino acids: CSARDLVADTQYF. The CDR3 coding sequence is TGCAGTGCTAGAGATCTAGTGGCAGATACGCAGTATTTT.

The CDR3 sequence: CASSTLFGPNYGYTF. The CDR3 bases are TGTGCCAGCTCTACCCTGTTCGGACCGAACTATGGCTACACCTTC. The gene calls are TRBV6-2 or TRBV6-3 and TRBJ1-2; D unclear. Germline V gene data show CDR1 as MNHEY and CDR2 as SVGEGT. The CDR3 runs 15 residues. Deletions cut 8 bases from V and 2 bases from J, with 18 bases between.

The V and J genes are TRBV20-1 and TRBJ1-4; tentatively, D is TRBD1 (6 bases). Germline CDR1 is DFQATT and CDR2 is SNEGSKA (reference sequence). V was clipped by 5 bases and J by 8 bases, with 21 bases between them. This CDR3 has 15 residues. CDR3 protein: CSAPPSRGAKEKLFF. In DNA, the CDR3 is TGCAGTGCTCCTCCGTCGCGGGGGGCCAAGGAAAAACTGTTTTTT.

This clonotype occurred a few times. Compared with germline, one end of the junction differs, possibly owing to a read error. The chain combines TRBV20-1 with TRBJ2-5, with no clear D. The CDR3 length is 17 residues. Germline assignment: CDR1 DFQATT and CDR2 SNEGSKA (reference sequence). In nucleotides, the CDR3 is TGCTGTGCTAGAGATCTGAATCCATTTATCTTTATAGAGACCCAGTACTTC. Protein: CCARDLNPFIFIETQYF.

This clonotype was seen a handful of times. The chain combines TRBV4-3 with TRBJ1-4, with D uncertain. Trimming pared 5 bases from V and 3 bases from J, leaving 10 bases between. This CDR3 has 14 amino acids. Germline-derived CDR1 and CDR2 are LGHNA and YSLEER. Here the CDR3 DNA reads TGCGCCAGCAGCTTAGACCTGCCTAATGAAAAACTGTTTTTT. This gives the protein CASSLDLPNEKLFF.